This T cell receptor (beta chain) was captured by sequencing in a study of a mutant IDH1 vaccine in newly diagnosed glioma. A note on this clone: The antigen is undetermined.

Here immunoSEQ multiplex PCR was the method, and the copy in TCRdb shows in-frame clones only, minus some. The data show 30,000 to 40,000 clones, around 80% seen once. Time point described: week 35, safety follow-up. It was 300 ug of mutant IDH1 20-mer peptide that made up each vaccine dose, given with topical imiquimod. The clonotype originates from a woman between 18 and 30 years old with glioma. The material sequenced was PBMCs, taken from a glioma patient whose treatment included an IDH1 peptide vaccine.

For the CDR3, the DNA is TGTGCCAGCAGCTTAACGCTATTTGTTCAGACTAACTATGGCTACACCTTC. Residues: CASSLTLFVQTNYGYTF. This rearrangement joins TRBV7-9 to TRBJ1-2; D gene uncertain. Germline V CDR1 and CDR2: SEHNR, FQNEAQ (reference sequence). V lost 2 bases, J lost 0 bases, and 16 bases lay in between. The CDR3 is made up of 17 amino acids.